These T cell receptor beta chains were read from a single sample in a study of T cells in Graves' hyperthyroidism and ophthalmopathy. TCRdb itself ran the multiplex PCR reads through MiXCR, one entry per CDR3 protein. The data show some 400,000 distinct CDR3 sequences, roughly 14% seen once. What was sequenced was blood. These TCRs come from a man between 25 and 39 years old with Graves' hyperthyroidism that later progressed to Graves' ophthalmopathy. Both conserved end residues are part of each CDR3. Fields, in order: J gene, CDR3 length, V gene, D gene, clone size, CDR3 protein, CDR3 DNA. The D gene is left open where the match is weak. The size of a clone is reported for some rows only, either as once, few or many, or as a class for expanded clones.

>TRBJ1-2|15|TRBV5-8|TRBD1|.
CASSPGQGRSLGYTF
TGTGCCAGCAGCCCGGGACAGGGGCGCTCTTTGGGCTACACCTTC
>TRBJ2-2|15|TRBV6-1|TRBD2|.
CASSRDYSFTGELFF
TGTGCCAGCAGCCGGGACTACTCGTTTACCGGGGAGCTGTTTTTT
>TRBJ2-7|15|TRBV19|TRBD1|many
CASRPRDRALYEQYF
TGTGCCAGTAGACCCCGGGACAGGGCTTTGTACGAGCAGTACTTC
>TRBJ2-1|15|TRBV11-3|.|many
CASNAGAEGRNEQFF
TGTGCCAGCAACGCCGGGGCAGAGGGCAGGAATGAGCAGTTCTTC
>TRBJ1-1|15|TRBV6-2/TRBV6-3|TRBD1|few
CASSYSDRVDTEAFF
TGTGCCAGCAGTTACTCCGACAGGGTGGACACTGAAGCTTTCTTT
>TRBJ1-5|15|TRBV12-3/TRBV12-4|TRBD1|many
CASSKDRVGNQPQHF
TGTGCCAGCAGTAAGGACAGGGTTGGCAATCAGCCCCAGCATTTT
>TRBJ2-5|16|TRBV9|.|many
CASSVVGRARQETQYF
TGTGCCAGCAGCGTAGTGGGGCGGGCCCGGCAAGAGACCCAGTACTTC
>TRBJ2-5|16|TRBV12-5|TRBD2|.
CASGLYLAGVRETQYF
TGTGCTAGTGGTTTGTATTTAGCGGGGGTCAGGGAGACCCAGTACTTC
>TRBJ2-1|14|TRBV5-1|.|many
CASSYLSSYNEQFF
TGCGCCAGCAGCTACTTAAGCTCCTACAATGAGCAGTTCTTC
>TRBJ2-1|13|TRBV20-1|.|few
CSATITIYNEQFF
TGCAGTGCTACAATCACGATCTACAATGAGCAGTTCTTC
>TRBJ2-1|14|TRBV20-1|TRBD2|many
CSAPDGGGAREQFF
TGCAGTGCCCCCGACGGCGGGGGGGCCCGGGAGCAGTTCTTC
>TRBJ2-2|15|TRBV5-1|.|.
CASSLGSGRTGELFF
TGCGCCAGCAGCTTGGGTTCAGGGCGCACCGGGGAGCTGTTTTTT
>TRBJ1-1|12|TRBV6-1|.|many
CASSQKNTEAFF
TGTGCCAGCAGCCAGAAGAACACTGAAGCTTTCTTT
>TRBJ1-2|12|TRBV29-1|.|few
CSVGNLGVGYTF
TGCAGCGTTGGAAACCTCGGGGTTGGCTACACCTTC
>TRBJ1-1|12|TRBV30|.|many
CAWSVEGTEAFF
TGTGCCTGGAGTGTAGAGGGGACTGAAGCTTTCTTT
>TRBJ2-3|16|TRBV10-3|.|.
CAISERTGVVTDTQYF
TGTGCCATCAGTGAGAGGACCGGGGTGGTCACAGATACGCAGTATTTT
>TRBJ1-3|17|TRBV9|.|few
CASSSRARISSGNTIYF
TGTGCCAGCAGCTCCCGCGCCCGAATCAGCTCTGGAAACACCATATATTTT
>TRBJ2-3|15|TRBV4-2|TRBD2|.
CASSQPGGAMDTQYF
TGTGCCAGCAGCCAACCCGGGGGGGCCATGGATACGCAGTATTTT
>TRBJ1-2|14|TRBV3-1|.|many
CASSQASGWDGYTF
TGTGCCAGCAGCCAAGCTTCCGGGTGGGATGGCTACACCTTC
>TRBJ1-1|19|TRBV7-9|.|few
CASTPPRGAGNNAGTEAFF
TGTGCCAGCACCCCACCCCGAGGGGCGGGTAACAATGCGGGCACTGAAGCTTTCTTT
>TRBJ2-5|12|TRBV12-5|.|many
CASGSPDETQYF
TGTGCTAGTGGTTCCCCGGATGAGACCCAGTACTTC
>TRBJ1-5|14|TRBV2|TRBD1|.
CASSGGQGNQPQHF
TGTGCCAGCAGTGGGGGACAGGGCAATCAGCCCCAGCATTTT
>TRBJ1-1|16|TRBV6-1|TRBD1|.
CASSPRTGQMNTEAFF
TGTGCCAGCAGTCCCCGGACAGGGCAGATGAACACTGAAGCTTTCTTT
>TRBJ2-7|14|TRBV10-1|TRBD1|.
CASSLTGLFGEQYF
TGCGCCAGCAGCTTGACAGGGCTGTTCGGCGAGCAGTACTTC
>TRBJ1-4|15|TRBV10-2|TRBD1|few
CASRDPGQGNEKLFF
TGCGCCAGCAGAGACCCGGGACAGGGGAATGAAAAACTGTTTTTT
>TRBJ2-3|14|TRBV12-3/TRBV12-4|.|many
CASMPAGATDTQYF
TGTGCCAGCATGCCAGCGGGCGCCACAGATACGCAGTATTTT
>TRBJ1-4|17|TRBV6-1|TRBD1|many
CASSKRPPGTGREKLFF
TGTGCCAGCAGCAAAAGACCCCCCGGGACAGGGCGTGAAAAACTGTTTTTT
>TRBJ1-4|15|TRBV15|.|.
CATSGAWGTNEKLFF
TGTGCCACCAGCGGGGCTTGGGGGACTAATGAAAAACTGTTTTTT
>TRBJ1-2|13|TRBV12-3/TRBV12-4|.|.
CANSLTGRGGYTF
TGTGCCAACAGTCTGACCGGCCGTGGAGGCTACACCTTC
>TRBJ2-1|15|TRBV14|.|few
CASSQFSGAYNEQFF
TGTGCCAGCAGCCAATTTTCAGGGGCCTACAATGAGCAGTTCTTC
>TRBJ1-1|13|TRBV18|.|many
CASSPRDNTEAFF
TGTGCCAGCTCACCACGGGATAACACTGAAGCTTTCTTT
>TRBJ2-1|14|TRBV11-3|TRBD2|many
CASSSGLAGNEQFF
TGTGCCAGCAGCTCGGGACTAGCGGGGAATGAGCAGTTCTTC
>TRBJ1-2|14|TRBV28|.|many
CASRRTGSGYGYTF
TGTGCCAGCAGGCGAACAGGGTCTGGGTATGGCTACACCTTC
>TRBJ1-4|13|TRBV7-8|.|many
CASSLAGNEKLFF
TGTGCCAGCAGCTTAGCAGGGAATGAAAAACTGTTTTTT
>TRBJ2-7|14|TRBV2|TRBD1|.
CASRPGGRYYEQYF
TGTGCCAGCAGACCAGGGGGCAGATATTACGAGCAGTACTTC
>TRBJ2-4|13|TRBV20-1|.|many
CSAMARVGNIQYF
TGCAGTGCTATGGCCAGGGTCGGAAACATTCAGTACTTC